This TCR beta chain comes out of a study of cytomegalovirus exposure and HLA in healthy donors. Study background: A data release that came early held tens of millions of unique TCRs from HLA-typed donors. Study conclusions and caveats: Previous analysis showed most TCR beta V segments were productive about 87% or about 30% of the time. Usually a TCR sequence was rare, but some public TCRs were found in many donors.

A remark on this clone: What it binds is not known.

60 Vbeta and 13 Jbeta primers were used in PCR. Produced via immunoSEQ multiplex PCR; TCRdb's table is partial and in-frame only. The profile shows about 160,000 clones, roughly 77% of them singletons. V shed 1 base, J shed 3 bases, and the junction held 2 bases outside the gene matches. This CDR3 region has 14 residues. Per the germline V gene, CDR1 is MGHRA and CDR2 is YSYEKL. The V and J genes are TRBV4-1 and TRBJ2-7, with 8 bases fitting TRBD1. Sequenced material: PBMCs. This receptor was taken from a man aged 45-60 years in good health and CMV-seropositive. CDR3 in DNA: TGCGCCAGCAGCCAAGGGACAGGGAACTACGAGCAGTACTTC. This translates into CASSQGTGNYEQYF.